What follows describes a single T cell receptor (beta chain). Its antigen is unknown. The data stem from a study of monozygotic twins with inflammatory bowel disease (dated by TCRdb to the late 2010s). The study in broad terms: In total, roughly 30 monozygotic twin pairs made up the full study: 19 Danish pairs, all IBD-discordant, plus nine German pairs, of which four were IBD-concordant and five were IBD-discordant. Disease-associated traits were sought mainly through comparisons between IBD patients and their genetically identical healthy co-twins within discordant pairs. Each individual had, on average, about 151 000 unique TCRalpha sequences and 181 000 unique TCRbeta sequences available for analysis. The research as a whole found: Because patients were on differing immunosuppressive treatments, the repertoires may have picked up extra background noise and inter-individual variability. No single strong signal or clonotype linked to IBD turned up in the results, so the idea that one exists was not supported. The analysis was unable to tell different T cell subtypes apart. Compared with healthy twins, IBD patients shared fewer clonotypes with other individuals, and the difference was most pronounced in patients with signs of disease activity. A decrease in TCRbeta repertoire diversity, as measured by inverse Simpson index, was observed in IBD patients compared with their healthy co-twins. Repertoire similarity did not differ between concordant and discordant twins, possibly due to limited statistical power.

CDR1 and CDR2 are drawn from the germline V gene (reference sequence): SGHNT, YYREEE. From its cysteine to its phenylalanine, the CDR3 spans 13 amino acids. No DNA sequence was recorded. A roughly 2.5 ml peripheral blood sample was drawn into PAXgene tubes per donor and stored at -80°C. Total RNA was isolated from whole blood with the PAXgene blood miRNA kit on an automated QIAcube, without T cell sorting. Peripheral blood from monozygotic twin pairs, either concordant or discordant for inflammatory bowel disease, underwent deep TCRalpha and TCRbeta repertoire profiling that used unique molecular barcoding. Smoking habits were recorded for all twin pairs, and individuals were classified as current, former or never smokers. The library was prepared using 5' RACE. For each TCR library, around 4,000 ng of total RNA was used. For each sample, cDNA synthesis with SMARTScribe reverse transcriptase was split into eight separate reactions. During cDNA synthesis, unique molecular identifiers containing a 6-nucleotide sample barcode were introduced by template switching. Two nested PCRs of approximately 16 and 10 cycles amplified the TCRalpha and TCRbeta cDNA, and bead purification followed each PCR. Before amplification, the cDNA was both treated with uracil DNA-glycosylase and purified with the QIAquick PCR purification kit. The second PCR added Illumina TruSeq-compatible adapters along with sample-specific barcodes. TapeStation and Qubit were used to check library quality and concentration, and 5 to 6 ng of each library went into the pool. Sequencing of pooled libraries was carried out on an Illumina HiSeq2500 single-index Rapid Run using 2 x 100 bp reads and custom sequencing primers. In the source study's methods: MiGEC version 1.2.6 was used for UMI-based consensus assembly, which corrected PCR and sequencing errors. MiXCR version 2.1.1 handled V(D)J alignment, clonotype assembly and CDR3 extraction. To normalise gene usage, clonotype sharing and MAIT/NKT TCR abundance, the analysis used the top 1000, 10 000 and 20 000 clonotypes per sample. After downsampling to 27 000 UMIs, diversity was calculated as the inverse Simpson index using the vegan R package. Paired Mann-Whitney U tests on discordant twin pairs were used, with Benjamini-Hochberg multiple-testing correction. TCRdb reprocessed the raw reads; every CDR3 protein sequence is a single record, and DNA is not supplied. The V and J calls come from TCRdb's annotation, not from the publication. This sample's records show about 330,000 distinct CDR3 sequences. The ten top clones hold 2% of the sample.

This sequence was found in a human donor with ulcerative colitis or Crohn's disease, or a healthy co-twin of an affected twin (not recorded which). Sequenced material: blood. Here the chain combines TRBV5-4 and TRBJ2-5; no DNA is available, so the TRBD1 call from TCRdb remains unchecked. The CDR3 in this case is CASSSGTQETQYF.